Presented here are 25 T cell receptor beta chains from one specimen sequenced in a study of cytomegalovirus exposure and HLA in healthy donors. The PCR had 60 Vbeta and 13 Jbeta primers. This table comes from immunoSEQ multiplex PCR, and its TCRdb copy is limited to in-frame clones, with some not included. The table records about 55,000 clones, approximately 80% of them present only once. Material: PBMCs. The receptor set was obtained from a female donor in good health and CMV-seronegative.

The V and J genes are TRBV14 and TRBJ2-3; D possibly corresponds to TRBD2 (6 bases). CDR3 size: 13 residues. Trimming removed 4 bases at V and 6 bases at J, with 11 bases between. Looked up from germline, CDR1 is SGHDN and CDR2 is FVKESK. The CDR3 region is CASSPGAGDTQYF. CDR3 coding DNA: TGTGCCAGCAGCCCTGGGGCGGGGGATACGCAGTATTTT.

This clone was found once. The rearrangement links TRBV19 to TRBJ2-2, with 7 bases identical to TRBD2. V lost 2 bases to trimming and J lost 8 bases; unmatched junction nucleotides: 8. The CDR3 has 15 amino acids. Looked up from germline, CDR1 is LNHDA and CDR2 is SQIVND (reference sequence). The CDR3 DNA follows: TGTGCCAGTAGTATAAGGGCCCGGGGGGAAGGGGAGCTGTTTTTT. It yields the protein CASSIRARGEGELFF.

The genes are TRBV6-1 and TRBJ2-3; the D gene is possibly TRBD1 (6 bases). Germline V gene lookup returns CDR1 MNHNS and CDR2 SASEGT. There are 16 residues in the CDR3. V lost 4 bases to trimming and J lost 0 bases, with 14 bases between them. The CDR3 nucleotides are TGTGCCAGCAGTGTCCCACAGGGCCCTAGCACAGATACGCAGTATTTT. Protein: CASSVPQGPSTDTQYF.

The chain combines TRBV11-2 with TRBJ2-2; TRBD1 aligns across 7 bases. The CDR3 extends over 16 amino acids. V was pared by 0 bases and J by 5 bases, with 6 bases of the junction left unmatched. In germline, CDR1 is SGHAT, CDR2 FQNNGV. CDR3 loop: CASSLDRGFITGELFF. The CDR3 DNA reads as TGTGCCAGCAGCTTAGACAGGGGGTTCATTACCGGGGAGCTGTTTTTT.

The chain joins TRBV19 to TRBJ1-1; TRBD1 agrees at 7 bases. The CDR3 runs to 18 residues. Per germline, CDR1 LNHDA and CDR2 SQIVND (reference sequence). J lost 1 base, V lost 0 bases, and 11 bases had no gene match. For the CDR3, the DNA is TGTGCCAGTAGTATAGATCTCCGTTCCGGGACAGCGAACACTGAAGCTTTCTTT. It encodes CASSIDLRSGTANTEAFF.

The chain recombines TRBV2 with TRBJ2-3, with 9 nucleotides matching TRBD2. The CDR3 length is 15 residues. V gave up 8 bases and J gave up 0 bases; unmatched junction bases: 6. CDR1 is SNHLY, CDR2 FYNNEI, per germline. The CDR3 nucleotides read TGTGCCAGCCCCAAGAGCGGGAGGAGCACAGATACGCAGTATTTT. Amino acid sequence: CASPKSGRSTDTQYF.

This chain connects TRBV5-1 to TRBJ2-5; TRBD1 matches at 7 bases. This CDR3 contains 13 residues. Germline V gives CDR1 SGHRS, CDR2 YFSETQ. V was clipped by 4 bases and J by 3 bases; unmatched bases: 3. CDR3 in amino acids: CASSKTGEETQYF. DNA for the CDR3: TGCGCCAGCAGCAAAACAGGGGAAGAGACCCAGTACTTC.

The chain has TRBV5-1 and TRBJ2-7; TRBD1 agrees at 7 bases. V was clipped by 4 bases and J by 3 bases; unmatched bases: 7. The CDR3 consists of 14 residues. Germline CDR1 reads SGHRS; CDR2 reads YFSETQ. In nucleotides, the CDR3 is TGCGCCAGCAGCGGAAAGAGGACAGGCTACGAGCAGTACTTC. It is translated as CASSGKRTGYEQYF.

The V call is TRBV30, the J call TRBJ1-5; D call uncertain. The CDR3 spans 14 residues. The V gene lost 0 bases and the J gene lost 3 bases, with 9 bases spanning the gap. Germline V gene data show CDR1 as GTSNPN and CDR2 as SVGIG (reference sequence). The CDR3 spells CAWSVQQLNQPQHF. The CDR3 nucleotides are TGTGCCTGGAGTGTACAACAGCTCAATCAGCCCCAGCATTTT.

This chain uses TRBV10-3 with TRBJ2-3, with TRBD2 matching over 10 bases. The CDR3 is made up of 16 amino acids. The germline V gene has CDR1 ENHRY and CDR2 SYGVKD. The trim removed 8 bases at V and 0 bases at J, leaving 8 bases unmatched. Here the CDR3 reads CAIGGGLAVSTDTQYF. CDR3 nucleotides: TGTGCCATCGGCGGAGGACTAGCGGTCAGCACAGATACGCAGTATTTT.

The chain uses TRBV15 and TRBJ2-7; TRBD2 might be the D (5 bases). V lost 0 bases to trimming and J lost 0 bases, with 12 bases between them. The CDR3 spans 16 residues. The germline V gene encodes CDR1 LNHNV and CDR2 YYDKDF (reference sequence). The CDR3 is CATSRDSASTSYEQYF. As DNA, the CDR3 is TGTGCCACCAGCAGAGATAGCGCCAGTACCTCCTACGAGCAGTACTTC.

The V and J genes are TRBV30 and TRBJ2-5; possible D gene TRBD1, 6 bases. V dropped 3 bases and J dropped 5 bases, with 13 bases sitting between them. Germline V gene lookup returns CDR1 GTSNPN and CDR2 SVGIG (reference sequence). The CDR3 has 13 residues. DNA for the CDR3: TGTGCCTGGAGGGTGCAGGGGTTGGAGACCCAGTACTTC. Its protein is CAWRVQGLETQYF.

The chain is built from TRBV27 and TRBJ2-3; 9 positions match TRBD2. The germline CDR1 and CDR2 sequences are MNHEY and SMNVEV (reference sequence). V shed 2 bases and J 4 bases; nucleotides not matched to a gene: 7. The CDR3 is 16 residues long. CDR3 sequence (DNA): TGTGCCAGCAGTTTAAAGCCTAGCGGGACGGCAGATACGCAGTATTTT. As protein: CASSLKPSGTADTQYF.

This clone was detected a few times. CDR3 bases: TGTGCCAGCTCGGGACTAGCGGGGACCGGGGAGCTGTTTTTT. Translated: CASSGLAGTGELFF. The chain employs TRBV18 and TRBJ2-2; 13 bases map to TRBD2. The CDR3 is made up of 14 amino acids. Losses at the gene ends were 6 bases for V and 5 bases for J; bases not matched to a gene: 0. Germline V gene lookup returns CDR1 KGHSH and CDR2 LQKENI.

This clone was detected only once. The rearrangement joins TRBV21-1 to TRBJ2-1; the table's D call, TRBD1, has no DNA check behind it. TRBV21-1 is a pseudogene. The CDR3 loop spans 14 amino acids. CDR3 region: CASSTPGQGREQFF. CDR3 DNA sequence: TGTGCCAGCAGCACTCCGGGACAGGGTAGAGAGCAGTTCTTC.

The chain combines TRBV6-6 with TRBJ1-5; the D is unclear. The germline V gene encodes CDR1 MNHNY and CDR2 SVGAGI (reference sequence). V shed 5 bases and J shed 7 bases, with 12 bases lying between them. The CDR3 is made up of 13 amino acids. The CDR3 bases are TGTGCCAGCAGTCCCGGGAATCGGCAGCCCCAGCATTTT. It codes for CASSPGNRQPQHF.

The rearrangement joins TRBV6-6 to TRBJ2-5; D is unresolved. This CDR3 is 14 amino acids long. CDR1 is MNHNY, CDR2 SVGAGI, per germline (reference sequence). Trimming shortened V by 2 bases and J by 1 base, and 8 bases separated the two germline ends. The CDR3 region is CASSYRRGQETQYF. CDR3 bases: TGTGCCAGCAGTTACCGGCGCGGCCAAGAGACCCAGTACTTC.

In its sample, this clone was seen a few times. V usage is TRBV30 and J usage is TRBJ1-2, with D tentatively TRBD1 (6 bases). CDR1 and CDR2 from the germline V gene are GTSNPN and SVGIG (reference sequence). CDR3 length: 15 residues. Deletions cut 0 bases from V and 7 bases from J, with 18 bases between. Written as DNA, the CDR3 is TGTGCCTGGAGTGTAACATTTTCCAGGGGCTCTGGCTACACCTTC. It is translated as CAWSVTFSRGSGYTF. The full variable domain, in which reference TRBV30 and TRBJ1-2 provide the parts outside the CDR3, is SQTIHQWPATLVQPVGSPLSLECTVEGTSNPNLYWYRQAAGRGLQLLFYSVGIGQISSEVPQNLSASRPQDRQFILSSKKLLLSDSGFYLCAWSVTFSRGSGYTFGSGTRLTVV.

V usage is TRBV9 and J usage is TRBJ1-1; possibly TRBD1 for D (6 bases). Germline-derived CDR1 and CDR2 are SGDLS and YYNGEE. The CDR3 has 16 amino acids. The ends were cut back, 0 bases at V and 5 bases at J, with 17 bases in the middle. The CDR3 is CASSVGGRGAATEAFF. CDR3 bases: TGTGCCAGCAGCGTAGGGGGTCGGGGGGCGGCGACTGAAGCTTTCTTT. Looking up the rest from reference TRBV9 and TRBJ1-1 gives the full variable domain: DSGVTQTPKHLITATGQRVTLRCSPRSGDLSVYWYQQSLDQGLQFLIQYYNGEERAKGNILERFSAQQFPDLHSELNLSSLELGDSALYFCASSVGGRGAATEAFFGQGTRLTVV.

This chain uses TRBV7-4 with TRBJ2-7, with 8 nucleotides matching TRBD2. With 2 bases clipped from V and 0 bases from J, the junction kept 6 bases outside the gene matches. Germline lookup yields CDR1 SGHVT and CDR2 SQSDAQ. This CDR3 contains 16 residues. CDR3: CASSLSLRGDSYEQYF. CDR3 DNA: TGTGCCAGCAGCTTATCCCTGCGGGGGGACTCCTACGAGCAGTACTTC.

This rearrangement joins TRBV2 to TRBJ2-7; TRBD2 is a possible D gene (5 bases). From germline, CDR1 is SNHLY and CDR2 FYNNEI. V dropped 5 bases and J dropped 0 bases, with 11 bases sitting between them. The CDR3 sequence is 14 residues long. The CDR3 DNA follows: TGTGCCAGCAGTTTTGGGGAGAACTCCTACGAGCAGTACTTC. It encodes CASSFGENSYEQYF.

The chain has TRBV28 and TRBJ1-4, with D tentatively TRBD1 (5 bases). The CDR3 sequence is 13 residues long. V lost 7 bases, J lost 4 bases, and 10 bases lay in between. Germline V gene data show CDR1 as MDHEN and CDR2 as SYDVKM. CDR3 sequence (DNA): TGTGCCAGCATGCGACAGTTTAATGAAAAACTGTTTTTT. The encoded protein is CASMRQFNEKLFF.

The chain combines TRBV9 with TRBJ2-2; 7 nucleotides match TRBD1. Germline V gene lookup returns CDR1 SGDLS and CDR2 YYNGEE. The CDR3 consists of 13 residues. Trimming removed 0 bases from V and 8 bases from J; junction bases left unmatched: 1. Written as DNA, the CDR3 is TGTGCCAGCAGCGTAGGACAGGGAGGGGAGCTGTTTTTT. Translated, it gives CASSVGQGGELFF.

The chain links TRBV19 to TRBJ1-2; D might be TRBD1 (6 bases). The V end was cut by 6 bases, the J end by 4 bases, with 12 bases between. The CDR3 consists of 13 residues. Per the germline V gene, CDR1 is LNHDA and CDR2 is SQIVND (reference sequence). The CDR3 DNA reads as TGTGCCAGTAGCCCCCGGGACACCTATGGCTACACCTTC. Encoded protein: CASSPRDTYGYTF. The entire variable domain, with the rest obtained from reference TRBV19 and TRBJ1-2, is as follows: DGGITQSPKYLFRKEGQNVTLSCEQNLNHDAMYWYRQDPGQGLRLIYYSQIVNDFQKGDIAEGYSVSREKKESFPLTVTSAQKNPTAFYLCASSPRDTYGYTFGSGTRLTVV.

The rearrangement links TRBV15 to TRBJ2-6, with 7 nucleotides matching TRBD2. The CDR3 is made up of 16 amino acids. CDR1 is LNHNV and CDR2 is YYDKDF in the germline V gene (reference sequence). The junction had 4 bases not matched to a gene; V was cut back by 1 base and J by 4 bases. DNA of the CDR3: TGTGCCACCAGCAGAGGGGGGGGTCAAGGGGCCAACGTCCTGACTTTC. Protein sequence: CATSRGGGQGANVLTF. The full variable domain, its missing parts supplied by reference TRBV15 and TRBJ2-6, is DAMVIQNPRYQVTQFGKPVTLSCSQTLNHNVMYWYQQKSSQAPKLLFHYYDKDFNNEADTPDNFQSRRPNTSFCFLDIRSPGLGDTAMYLCATSRGGGQGANVLTFGAGSRLTVL.